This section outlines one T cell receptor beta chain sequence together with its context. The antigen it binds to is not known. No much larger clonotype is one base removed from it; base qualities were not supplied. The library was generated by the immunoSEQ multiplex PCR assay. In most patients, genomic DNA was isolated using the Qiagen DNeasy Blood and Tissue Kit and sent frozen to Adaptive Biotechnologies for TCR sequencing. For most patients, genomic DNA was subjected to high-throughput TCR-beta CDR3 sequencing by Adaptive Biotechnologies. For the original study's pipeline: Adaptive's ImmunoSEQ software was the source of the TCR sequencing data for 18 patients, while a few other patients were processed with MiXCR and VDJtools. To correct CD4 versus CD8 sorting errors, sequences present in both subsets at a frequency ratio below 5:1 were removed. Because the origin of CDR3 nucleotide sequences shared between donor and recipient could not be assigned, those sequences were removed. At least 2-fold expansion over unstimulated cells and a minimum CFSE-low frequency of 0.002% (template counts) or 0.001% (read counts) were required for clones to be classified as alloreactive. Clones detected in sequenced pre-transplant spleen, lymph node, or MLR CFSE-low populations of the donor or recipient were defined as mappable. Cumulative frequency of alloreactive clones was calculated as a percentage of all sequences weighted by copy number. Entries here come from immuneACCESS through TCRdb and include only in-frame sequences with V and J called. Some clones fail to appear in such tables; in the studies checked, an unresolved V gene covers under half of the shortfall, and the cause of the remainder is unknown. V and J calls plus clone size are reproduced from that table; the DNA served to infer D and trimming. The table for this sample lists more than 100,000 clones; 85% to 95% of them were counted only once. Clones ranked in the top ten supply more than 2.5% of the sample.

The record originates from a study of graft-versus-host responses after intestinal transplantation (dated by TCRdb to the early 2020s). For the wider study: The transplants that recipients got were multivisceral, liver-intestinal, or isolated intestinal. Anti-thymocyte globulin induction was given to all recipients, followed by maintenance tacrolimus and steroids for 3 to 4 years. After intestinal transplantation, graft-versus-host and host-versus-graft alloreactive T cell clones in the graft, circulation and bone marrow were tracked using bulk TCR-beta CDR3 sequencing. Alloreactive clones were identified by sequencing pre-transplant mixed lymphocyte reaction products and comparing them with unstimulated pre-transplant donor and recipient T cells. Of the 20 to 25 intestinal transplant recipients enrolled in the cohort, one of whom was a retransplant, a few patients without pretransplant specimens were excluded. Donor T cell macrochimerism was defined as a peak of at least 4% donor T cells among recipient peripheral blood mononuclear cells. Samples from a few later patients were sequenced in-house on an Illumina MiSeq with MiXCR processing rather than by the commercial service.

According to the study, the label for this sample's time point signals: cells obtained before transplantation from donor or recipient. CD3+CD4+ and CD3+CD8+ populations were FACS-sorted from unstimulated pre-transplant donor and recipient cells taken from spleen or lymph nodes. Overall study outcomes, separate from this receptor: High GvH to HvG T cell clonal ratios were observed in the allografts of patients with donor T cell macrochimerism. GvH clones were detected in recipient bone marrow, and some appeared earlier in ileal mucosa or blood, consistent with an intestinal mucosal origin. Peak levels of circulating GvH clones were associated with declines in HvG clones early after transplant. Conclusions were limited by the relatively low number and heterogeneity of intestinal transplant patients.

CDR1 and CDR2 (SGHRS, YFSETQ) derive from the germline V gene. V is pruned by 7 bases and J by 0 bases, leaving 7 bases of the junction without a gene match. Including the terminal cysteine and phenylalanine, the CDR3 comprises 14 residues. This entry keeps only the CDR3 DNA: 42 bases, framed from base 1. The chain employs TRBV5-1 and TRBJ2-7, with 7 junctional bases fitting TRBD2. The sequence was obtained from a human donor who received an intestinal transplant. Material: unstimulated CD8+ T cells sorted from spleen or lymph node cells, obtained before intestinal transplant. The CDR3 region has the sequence CASGGGSGSYEQYF. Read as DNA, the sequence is TGCGCCAGCGGAGGCGGGAGTGGCTCCTACGAGCAGTACTTC.